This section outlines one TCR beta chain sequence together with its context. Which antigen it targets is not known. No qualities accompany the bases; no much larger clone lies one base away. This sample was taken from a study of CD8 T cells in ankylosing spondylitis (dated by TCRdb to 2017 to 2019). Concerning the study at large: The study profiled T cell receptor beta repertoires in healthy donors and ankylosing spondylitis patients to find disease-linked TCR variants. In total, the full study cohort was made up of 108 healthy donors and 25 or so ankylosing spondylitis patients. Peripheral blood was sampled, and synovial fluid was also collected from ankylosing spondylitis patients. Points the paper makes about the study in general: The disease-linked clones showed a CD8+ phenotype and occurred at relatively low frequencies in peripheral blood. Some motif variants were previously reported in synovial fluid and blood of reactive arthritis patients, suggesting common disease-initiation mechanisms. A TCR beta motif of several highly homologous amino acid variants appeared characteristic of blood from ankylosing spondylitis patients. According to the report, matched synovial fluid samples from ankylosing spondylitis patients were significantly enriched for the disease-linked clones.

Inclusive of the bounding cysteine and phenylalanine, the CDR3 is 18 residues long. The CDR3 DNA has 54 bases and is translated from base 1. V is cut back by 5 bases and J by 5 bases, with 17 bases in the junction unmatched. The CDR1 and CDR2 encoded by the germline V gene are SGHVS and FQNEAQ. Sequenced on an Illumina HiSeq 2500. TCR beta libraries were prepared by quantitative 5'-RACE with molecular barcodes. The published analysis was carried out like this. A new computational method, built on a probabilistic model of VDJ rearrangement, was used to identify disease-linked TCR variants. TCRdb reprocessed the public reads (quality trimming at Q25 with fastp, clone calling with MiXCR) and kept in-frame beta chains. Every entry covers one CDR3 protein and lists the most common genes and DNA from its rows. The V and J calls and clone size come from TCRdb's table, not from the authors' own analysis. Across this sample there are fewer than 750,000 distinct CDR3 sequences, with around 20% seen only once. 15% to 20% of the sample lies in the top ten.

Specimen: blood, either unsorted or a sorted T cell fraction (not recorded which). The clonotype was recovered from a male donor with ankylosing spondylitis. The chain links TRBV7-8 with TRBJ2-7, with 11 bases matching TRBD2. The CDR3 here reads CASSLSRTSGPPGNEQYF. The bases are TGTGCCAGCAGCCTCTCTAGGACTAGCGGGCCCCCCGGTAACGAGCAGTACTTC.